The 24 T cell receptor beta chains presented below share a single source sample, sequenced in a study of T cells after yellow fever vaccination. A single record per CDR3 protein comes from TCRdb applying MiXCR to the 5' RACE reads. The table records fewer than 85,000 distinct CDR3 sequences, 7.5% to 8% of them present only once. The sample consisted of CD8+ T cells sorted from PBMCs, taken on the day of the yellow fever booster vaccination. These receptors all come from a young man who received the YFV17D yellow fever vaccine.

This clonotype has a handful of counts. The rearrangement joins TRBV11-2 to TRBJ2-1, with 10 bases fitting TRBD2. The V gene end was trimmed by 7 bases and the J gene end by 7 bases; junction bases not matched to a gene: 19. This CDR3 is built from 18 residues. In germline, CDR1 is SGHAT, CDR2 FQNNGV. The CDR3 region is CASTPRGPLAGVGNEQFF. CDR3 nucleotide sequence: TGTGCCAGCACCCCTAGAGGGCCGCTAGCGGGAGTTGGTAATGAGCAGTTCTTC.

This chain uses TRBV20-1 with TRBJ1-3, with D possibly being TRBD1 (6 bases). V lost 2 bases to trimming and J lost 2 bases, with 13 bases between them. The CDR3 sequence is 15 residues long. The germline V gene has CDR1 DFQATT and CDR2 SNEGSKA (reference sequence). CDR3 region: CSARPLEGAGNTIYF. CDR3 sequence (DNA): TGCAGTGCTAGACCCTTAGAGGGGGCTGGAAACACCATATATTTT.

The chain carries TRBV15 and TRBJ2-5; 7 bases fit TRBD2. Looked up from germline, CDR1 is LNHNV and CDR2 is YYDKDF (reference sequence). V was pared by 1 base and J by 0 bases, with 11 bases of the junction left unmatched. This CDR3 comprises 18 residues. The CDR3 nucleotides read TGTGCCACCAGCAGAGGGCTAGCGGCGGCAGCGTACCAAGAGACCCAGTACTTC. It codes for CATSRGLAAAAYQETQYF.

The chain links TRBV23-1 to TRBJ2-4, with D maybe TRBD2 (6 bases). TRBV23-1 is reported as an ORF; its role is uncertain. The V end lost 9 bases, the J end lost 1 base, and 22 bases lay between the germline ends. The CDR3 covers 17 residues. CDR3 amino acids: CAREAGSPVGAKNIQYF. The CDR3 DNA reads TGCGCCAGGGAGGCGGGAAGCCCAGTCGGCGCCAAAAACATTCAGTACTTC.

Worth noting for this clonotype: This may be a read error, as it is one base from a much larger clone. The chain recombines TRBV21-1 with TRBJ2-3; no check of the table's D call, TRBD2, against the DNA was made. TRBV21-1 is deemed a pseudogene. This CDR3 is built from 16 residues. Here the CDR3 DNA reads TGTGTCAGCAGCGCGAGACTAGCGGGAGAGGCAGATACGCAGTATTTT. Its translation is CVSSARLAGEADTQYF.

The rearrangement uses TRBV4-3 and TRBJ2-7; TRBD1 matches at 7 bases. The CDR3 spans 15 residues. Germline assignment: CDR1 LGHNA and CDR2 YSLEER. V lost 0 bases, J lost 6 bases, and 8 bases stayed unmatched. The CDR3 sequence: CASSQDWDSVGEQYF. In DNA, the CDR3 is TGCGCCAGCAGCCAAGACTGGGACAGTGTGGGCGAGCAGTACTTC.

In this sample, this clonotype turned up a few times. CDR3 bases: TGCGCCAGCGGGGGACTAGCGGGAGGGAGCTCCTACGAGCAGTACTTC. It encodes CASGGLAGGSSYEQYF. The chain recombines TRBV10-2 with TRBJ2-7; TRBD2 matches 16 bases. J gave up 0 bases and V 8 bases, and 4 bases lay outside the gene matches. The germline V gene encodes CDR1 WSHSY and CDR2 SAAADI. CDR3 size: 16 residues.

This clonotype was seen a few times. The chain combines TRBV5-1 with TRBJ2-1; 14 nucleotides match TRBD2. The germline CDR1 and CDR2 sequences are SGHRS and YFSETQ. V lost 5 bases and J lost 9; bases outside the gene matches: 13. The CDR3 extends over 17 amino acids. CDR3 DNA sequence: TGCGCCAGCAGTCCGGGGGCCGGGACTAGCGGGAGAGGTGAGCAGTTCTTC. Residues: CASSPGAGTSGRGEQFF.

This clonotype was seen a few times. The V gene is TRBV6-5, the J gene TRBJ1-1, with D possibly TRBD1 on 6 matching bases. Germline loops: CDR1 MNHEY, CDR2 SVGAGI. The ends were cut back, 6 bases at V and 5 bases at J, with 10 bases in the middle. The length of the CDR3 is 12 residues. CDR3 coding DNA: TGTGCCAGCAGGGAGGGGGGGACTGAAGCTTTCTTT. As protein: CASREGGTEAFF.

This clonotype turned up a few times. Because the CDR3's place on the DNA is in doubt, the DNA is left out and the CDR3 is given as listed by TCRdb. J is TRBJ2-1 and V is TRBV12-3 or TRBV12-4; the table's D gene call, TRBD2, was not cross checked with the DNA. With termini counted, the CDR3 has 17 amino acids. The CDR3 spells CASSSSKGLTRYNEQFF.

This clonotype has at least ten counts. The V and J genes are TRBV20-1 and TRBJ2-7; D is unresolved. The germline V gene encodes CDR1 DFQATT and CDR2 SNEGSKA (reference sequence). Trimming removed 2 bases from V and 3 bases from J, with 11 bases in between. The CDR3 spans 13 residues. The CDR3: CSARSLESYEQYF. CDR3 sequence (DNA): TGCAGTGCTAGAAGCCTAGAGAGCTACGAGCAGTACTTC.

J is TRBJ2-3 and V is TRBV9; TRBD1 aligns across 12 bases. The CDR3 runs to 16 residues. Germline V lookup: CDR1 SGDLS, CDR2 YYNGEE. J was trimmed by 4 bases and V by 0 bases; bases with no gene match: 3. The CDR3 coding sequence is TGTGCCAGCAGCGTAGCTGGGACAGGGGGCCCAGATACGCAGTATTTT. Amino acids: CASSVAGTGGPDTQYF.

This clonotype has only a few counts. The chain employs TRBV29-1 and TRBJ2-7; 10 bases line up with TRBD2. V trimming: 7 bases; J trimming: 0 bases; junction bases outside the gene matches: 6. The CDR3 length is 14 residues. Germline V gene lookup returns CDR1 SQVTM and CDR2 ANQGSEA. The CDR3 loop is CSAGTSESSYEQYF. For the CDR3, the DNA is TGCAGCGCCGGGACTAGCGAAAGCTCCTACGAGCAGTACTTC.

Concerning this clonotype itself: A single base separates this from a much larger clone, so it may be a read error. V gene TRBV6-1 combines with J gene TRBJ2-1, with a possible D match to TRBD2 (5 bases). Germline CDR1 and CDR2: MNHNS and SASEGT. The CDR3 is 15 residues long. V lost 5 bases and J 2 bases, leaving 13 bases between the germline ends. CDR3 bases: TGTGCCAGCAGTCAGACTATCGGGGCCTACAATGAGCAGTTCTTC. Its protein is CASSQTIGAYNEQFF.

This clonotype was seen repeatedly, ten times or more. J is TRBJ2-3 and V is TRBV5-1; 11 nucleotides agree with TRBD2. After removal of 4 bases from V and 2 bases from J, the junction contained 6 bases not matched to a gene. CDR3 length: 16 amino acids. Germline V gene sequence: CDR1 SGHRS, CDR2 YFSETQ. The CDR3 region has the DNA TGCGCCAGCAGCACAACGGGACTAGCGGACACAGATACGCAGTATTTT. It encodes CASSTTGLADTDTQYF.

This clonotype was found many times. The chain recombines TRBV19 with TRBJ2-7; no clear D. Germline-derived CDR1 and CDR2 are LNHDA and SQIVND (reference sequence). There are 11 residues in the CDR3. Trimming took 4 bases from V and 3 from J, leaving 4 bases between them. Written as DNA, the CDR3 is TGTGCCAGTAGTAACCACTACGAGCAGTACTTC. This translates into CASSNHYEQYF.

Only a few counts were recorded for this clonotype. The chain combines TRBV9 with TRBJ2-3, with a possible D match to TRBD1 (5 bases). The CDR3 is 16 amino acids. CDR1 and CDR2 from the germline V gene are SGDLS and YYNGEE. V was pared by 4 bases and J by 7 bases, with 22 bases between. For the CDR3, the DNA is TGTGCCAGCAGCCCCGACACCTCCAGGGCGGCGAATACGCAGTATTTT. Translated: CASSPDTSRAANTQYF.

This clonotype was counted many times. The chain is built from TRBV29-1 and TRBJ2-1, with D possibly matching TRBD2 (6 bases). Germline V gene data show CDR1 as SQVTM and CDR2 as ANQGSEA. This CDR3 contains 13 residues. The V gene lost 3 bases and the J gene lost 8 bases, with 14 bases spanning the gap. The CDR3 region is CSVEGGTPYEQFF. The CDR3 nucleotides read TGCAGCGTTGAGGGCGGGACCCCCTATGAGCAGTTCTTC.

The chain joins TRBV28 to TRBJ2-1; D is perhaps TRBD1 or TRBD2 (5 bases each). This CDR3 is 14 amino acids long. Germline CDR1 is MDHEN and CDR2 is SYDVKM. V lost 6 bases to trimming and J lost 6 bases, with 15 bases between them. The CDR3 sequence: CASRAPGPSNEQFF. CDR3 sequence (DNA): TGTGCCAGCAGGGCCCCGGGACCTTCCAATGAGCAGTTCTTC.

A few counts support this clonotype. J is TRBJ1-6 and V is TRBV15; TRBD1 aligns across 7 bases. J was trimmed by 10 bases and V by 8 bases; bases with no gene match: 14. There are 15 residues in the CDR3. Germline loops: CDR1 LNHNV, CDR2 YYDKDF (reference sequence). CDR3 loop: CATANPQGMLSPLHF. The DNA for the CDR3 is TGTGCCACCGCGAACCCACAGGGGATGTTATCACCCCTCCACTTT.

The chain recombines TRBV7-9 with TRBJ2-1, with unresolved D. The CDR3 is 15 residues long. V was trimmed by 0 bases and J by 5 bases, leaving 11 bases between them. CDR1 and CDR2 from the germline V gene are SEHNR and FQNEAQ (reference sequence). This CDR3 reads CASSLASLTHNEQFF. For the CDR3, the DNA is TGTGCCAGCAGCTTAGCCAGCCTGACCCACAATGAGCAGTTCTTC.

This clonotype was observed a handful of times. V and J are TRBV7-8 and TRBJ1-1, with unresolved D. This CDR3 region has 17 residues. Trimming removed 2 bases from V and 1 base from J, with 17 bases in between. Germline V CDR1 and CDR2: SGHVS, FQNEAQ. CDR3 DNA: TGTGCCAGCAGCTTATATACCTCACGGATACAGAACACTGAAGCTTTCTTT. It translates to CASSLYTSRIQNTEAFF.

The V and J genes are TRBV29-1 and TRBJ2-7, with D possibly being TRBD2 (6 bases). Germline V CDR1 and CDR2: SQVTM, ANQGSEA. The V gene lost 7 bases and the J gene lost 4 bases, with 26 bases spanning the gap. The CDR3 contains 16 residues. Here the CDR3 reads CSAGPALEGEGYEQYF. The CDR3 DNA reads TGCAGCGCGGGACCCGCCTTGGAGGGTGAAGGTTACGAGCAGTACTTC.

This clonotype was picked up a small number of times. The chain combines TRBV5-1 with TRBJ2-7; D unresolved. Trimming left V 4 bases short and J 5 bases short, with 7 bases between. Germline CDR1 reads SGHRS; CDR2 reads YFSETQ. The CDR3 covers 11 residues. CDR3 in DNA: TGCGCCAGCAGCGGAACTAACGAGCAGTACTTC. It specifies CASSGTNEQYF.